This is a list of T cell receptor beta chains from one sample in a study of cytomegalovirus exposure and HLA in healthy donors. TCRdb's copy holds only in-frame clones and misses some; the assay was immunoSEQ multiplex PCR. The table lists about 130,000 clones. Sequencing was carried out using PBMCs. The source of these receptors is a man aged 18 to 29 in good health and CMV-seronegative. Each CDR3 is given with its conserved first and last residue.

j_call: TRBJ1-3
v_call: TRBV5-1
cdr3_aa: CASSLGSQSGNTIYF

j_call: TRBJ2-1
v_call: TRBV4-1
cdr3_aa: CASSRGTSDGAEQFF

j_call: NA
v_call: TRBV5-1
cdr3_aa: CASSWGTSGDYEQYF

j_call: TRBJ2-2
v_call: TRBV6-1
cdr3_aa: CASSHLDRATGELFF

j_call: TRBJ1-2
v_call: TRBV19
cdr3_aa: CASKQGGYGYTF

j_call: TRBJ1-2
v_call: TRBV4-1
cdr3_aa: CASSHGTGVYFGYTF

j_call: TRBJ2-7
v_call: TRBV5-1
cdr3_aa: CASSLVRLAGSEQYF

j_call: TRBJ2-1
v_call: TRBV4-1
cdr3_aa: CAGSQVAGGSNNGQFF

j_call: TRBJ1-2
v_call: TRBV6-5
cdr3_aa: CASSSQDRGRDGYTF

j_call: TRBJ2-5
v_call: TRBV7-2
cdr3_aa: CASSLGLAAETQYF

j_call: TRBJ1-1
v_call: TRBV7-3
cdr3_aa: CASSLLGQGRTEAFF

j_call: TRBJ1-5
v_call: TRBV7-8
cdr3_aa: CASSVRDRPQHF

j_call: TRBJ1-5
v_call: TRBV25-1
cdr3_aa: CASSEYGGMGQPQHF

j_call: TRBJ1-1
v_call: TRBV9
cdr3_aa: CASSVEGTGTPAFF

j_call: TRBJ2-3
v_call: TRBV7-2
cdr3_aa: CASSFGRGVDTQYF

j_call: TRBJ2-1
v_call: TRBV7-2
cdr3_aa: CASSLDTSGTGQFF

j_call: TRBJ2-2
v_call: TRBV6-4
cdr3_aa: CASSATGSYTGELFF

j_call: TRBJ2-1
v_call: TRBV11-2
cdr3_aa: CASNNPPSGSPYNEQFF

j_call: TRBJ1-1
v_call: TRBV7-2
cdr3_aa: CASSLVADTEAFF